Shown below are 19 T cell receptor beta chains from a single sample sequenced in a study of cytomegalovirus exposure and HLA in healthy donors. Primers included in the PCR were 60 Vbeta and 13 Jbeta primers. Here immunoSEQ multiplex PCR was the method, and the copy in TCRdb shows in-frame clones only, minus some. The profile shows about 130,000 clones, 60% to 80% of them singletons. Material: PBMCs. The receptors here all came from a man in his forties or fifties in good health and CMV-seronegative.

The V gene is TRBV29-1, the J gene TRBJ2-7, with 7 nucleotides matching TRBD2. This CDR3 has 13 amino acids. Germline trimming cut 8 bases from V and 0 bases from J; bases unmatched to any gene: 7. The germline V gene encodes CDR1 SQVTM and CDR2 ANQGSEA. CDR3 DNA: TGCAGCACACGAGCGGGAAGCTCCTACGAGCAGTACTTC. It specifies CSTRAGSSYEQYF.

This clone was found once. The CDR3 loop reads CASSALDREQYF. Here the CDR3 DNA reads TGTGCCAGCAGTGCGCTGGACAGGGAGCAGTACTTC. The chain carries TRBV6-6 and TRBJ2-7; TRBD1 aligns across 7 bases. The CDR3 has 12 amino acids. Germline V CDR1 and CDR2: MNHNY, SVGAGI (reference sequence). The V and J ends lost 5 bases and 7 bases, in that order; junction bases with no gene match: 5.

The chain is built from TRBV30 and TRBJ1-5, with unresolved D. The CDR3 is 14 amino acids. V lost 0 bases and J lost 6, with 12 bases in between. The germline gives CDR1 GTSNPN, CDR2 SVGIG (reference sequence). The CDR3 nucleotides read TGTGCCTGGAGTGTCCCCGGAGGTGGTCAGCCCCAGCATTTT. Its translation: CAWSVPGGGQPQHF.

The chain carries TRBV6-1 and TRBJ1-1, with TRBD1 as a possible D gene (6 bases). Trimming took 2 bases from V and 11 from J, leaving 18 bases between them. The CDR3 is 14 amino acids. Germline V CDR1 and CDR2: MNHNS, SASEGT. DNA of the CDR3: TGTGCCAGCAGTGAAAGGAAGGCTGTCAGGGGTGCTTTCTTT. Residues: CASSERKAVRGAFF.

This chain links TRBV5-4 with TRBJ2-3, with D tentatively TRBD2 (6 bases). This CDR3 has 16 residues. Germline CDR1 is SGHNT and CDR2 is YYREEE (reference sequence). The V gene lost 4 bases and the J gene lost 1 base, with 16 bases spanning the gap. CDR3 in DNA: TGTGCCAGCAGCGCGGGGACGGTTGGGGGCACAGATACGCAGTATTTT. Translating gives CASSAGTVGGTDTQYF.

V gene TRBV6-6 combines with J gene TRBJ2-5; 9 nucleotides align to TRBD1. With V trimmed by 2 bases and J by 6 bases, 7 bases remained unmatched. This CDR3 spans 15 amino acids. Per the germline V gene, CDR1 is MNHNY and CDR2 is SVGAGI (reference sequence). The CDR3 coding sequence is TGTGCCAGCAGTTACCGGTCGGGACAGGGAAAGACCCAGTACTTC. This gives the protein CASSYRSGQGKTQYF.

V gene TRBV5-1 combines with J gene TRBJ2-3; TRBD2 matches 9 bases. Losses at the gene ends were 0 bases for V and 0 bases for J; bases not matched to a gene: 8. The germline gives CDR1 SGHRS, CDR2 YFSETQ. The CDR3 runs 18 residues. The CDR3 spells CASSLGLAATTSTDTQYF. DNA for the CDR3: TGCGCCAGCAGCTTGGGACTAGCGGCCACTACTAGCACAGATACGCAGTATTTT.

This clone was seen a handful of times. The V and J genes are TRBV28 and TRBJ1-5; 7 nucleotides line up with TRBD1. Germline V CDR1 and CDR2: MDHEN, SYDVKM. There are 14 residues in the CDR3. Trimming took 6 bases from V and 4 from J; bases not matched to a gene: 6. CDR3 loop: CASSPGQLNQPQHF. CDR3 DNA sequence: TGTGCCAGCAGCCCGGGACAGCTAAATCAGCCCCAGCATTTT. The whole variable domain, remainder taken from reference TRBV28 and TRBJ1-5, is DVKVTQSSRYLVKRTGEKVFLECVQDMDHENMFWYRQDPGLGLRLIYFSYDVKMKEKGDIPEGYSVSREKKERFSLILESASTNQTSMYLCASSPGQLNQPQHFGDGTRLSIL.

This chain uses TRBV27 with TRBJ2-7, with 7 bases lining up with TRBD2. Looked up from germline, CDR1 is MNHEY and CDR2 is SMNVEV (reference sequence). The CDR3 consists of 12 residues. V gave up 3 bases and J gave up 6 bases; unmatched junction bases: 2. The CDR3 region is CASSLSGGEQYF. Here the CDR3 DNA reads TGTGCCAGCAGTTTGTCGGGAGGCGAGCAGTACTTC.

The rearrangement uses TRBV6-5 and TRBJ2-1; possibly TRBD2 for D (5 bases). The CDR3 loop spans 13 amino acids. V was shortened by 2 bases and J by 8 bases, with 10 bases between the two germline ends. From germline, CDR1 is MNHEY and CDR2 SVGAGI. The CDR3 protein is CASSYPGSYEQFF. Written as DNA, the CDR3 is TGTGCCAGCAGTTACCCGGGGAGTTATGAGCAGTTCTTC.

The V gene is TRBV29-1, the J gene TRBJ1-2; possible D gene TRBD1, 5 bases. Between the trimmed V and J ends, which lost 4 bases and 4 bases, there was a span of 16 bases. This CDR3 has 14 amino acids. Germline CDR1 is SQVTM and CDR2 is ANQGSEA. The CDR3 spells CSVVHRGMSYGYTF. CDR3 nucleotide sequence: TGCAGCGTTGTCCACCGGGGGATGAGCTATGGCTACACCTTC.

V and J are TRBV19 and TRBJ1-5; possibly TRBD1 for D (6 bases). CDR3 length equals 15 residues. The V and J ends lost 1 base and 3 bases respectively, with 10 bases between them. Germline V gene data show CDR1 as LNHDA and CDR2 as SQIVND (reference sequence). DNA of the CDR3: TGTGCCAGTAGTATAGTAGGGGGATCCAATCAGCCCCAGCATTTT. It codes for CASSIVGGSNQPQHF. The variable domain in full, with the rest retrieved from reference TRBV19 and TRBJ1-5, is DGGITQSPKYLFRKEGQNVTLSCEQNLNHDAMYWYRQDPGQGLRLIYYSQIVNDFQKGDIAEGYSVSREKKESFPLTVTSAQKNPTAFYLCASSIVGGSNQPQHFGDGTRLSIL.

The J gene is TRBJ1-4, the V gene TRBV11-2, with D perhaps matching TRBD1 (6 bases). Germline CDR1 and CDR2: SGHAT and FQNNGV. The CDR3 extends over 14 amino acids. Trimming removed 5 bases at V and 8 bases at J, with 15 bases between. The DNA for the CDR3 is TGTGCCAGCAGCCGGTGGGGGACATTGGAAAAACTGTTTTTT. This encodes CASSRWGTLEKLFF.

Notes on this clone: One junction end does not reproduce the germline sequence, and a read error may be involved. The V call is TRBV2, the J call TRBJ1-2; D uncertain. This CDR3 spans 12 amino acids. The germline V gene encodes CDR1 SNHLY and CDR2 FYNNEI. CDR3 nucleotides: TGTGCCAGCAGTACCCAGAACTATGGCTACGCCTTC. It specifies CASSTQNYGYAF.

The chain links TRBV6-5 to TRBJ2-3; D possibly corresponds to TRBD2 (6 bases). V was clipped by 6 bases and J by 4 bases, with 11 bases between them. The V gene's germline CDR1 is MNHEY and CDR2 SVGAGI. There are 13 residues in the CDR3. Here the CDR3 DNA reads TGTGCCAGCAGGTCGGGAGCCTCAGATACGCAGTATTTT. Translation: CASRSGASDTQYF.

The rearrangement joins TRBV19 to TRBJ2-1, with TRBD2 identical over 13 bases. Germline V lookup: CDR1 LNHDA, CDR2 SQIVND (reference sequence). The length of the CDR3 is 16 residues. V shed 2 bases, J shed 6 bases, and the junction held 4 bases outside the gene matches. CDR3 sequence reads: CASSIPGLAGVNEQFF. The CDR3 DNA follows: TGTGCCAGTAGTATACCCGGACTAGCGGGGGTCAATGAGCAGTTCTTC.

V gene TRBV19 combines with J gene TRBJ1-5, with a tentative D call TRBD1 (6 bases). Trimming cost V 4 bases and J 3 bases, with 10 bases left between them. Per germline, CDR1 LNHDA and CDR2 SQIVND (reference sequence). There are 14 residues in the CDR3. CDR3 DNA sequence: TGTGCCAGTAGTACAGGGGTTGACAATCAGCCCCAGCATTTT. It is translated as CASSTGVDNQPQHF.

In nucleotides, the CDR3 is TGCGCCAGCAGGGTAGCGGAGAGGGCAGATACGCAGTATTTT. This translates into CASRVAERADTQYF. The chain is built from TRBV10-2 and TRBJ2-3, with D maybe TRBD2 (6 bases). The germline gives CDR1 WSHSY, CDR2 SAAADI. Trimming pared 6 bases from V and 4 bases from J, leaving 14 bases between. CDR3 length equals 14 residues.

The chain carries TRBV7-2 and TRBJ2-1, with 8 bases fitting TRBD2. There are 15 residues in the CDR3. Germline V gene data show CDR1 as SGHTA and CDR2 as FQGNSA. J gave up 6 bases and V 0 bases, and 4 bases lay outside the gene matches. CDR3 residues: CASSLARTSSNEQFF. CDR3 in DNA: TGTGCCAGCAGCTTAGCAAGGACTAGCAGCAATGAGCAGTTCTTC.